This T cell receptor beta chain was profiled in a study of T cells in Graves' hyperthyroidism and ophthalmopathy. This clonotype was seen a handful of times. Antigen specificity is unknown. The source material, RNA transcripts, was used to amplify TCR beta CDR3 regions. The TCR CDR3 was amplified in a first-round RT-PCR using the HTBI primer set. Using its own MiXCR run on the multiplex PCR reads, TCRdb lists one record per CDR3 protein. The sample comprises around 400,000 distinct CDR3 sequences, less than 15% of which are singletons, and 9.2% rests with the top ten. The hyperthyroidism was newly diagnosed and had lasted under 2 months; the patients were aged 18 to 65. Points from the study as a whole: Within blood appeared most thyroid clonotypes that had expanded above 0.001. In simple terms, a model built on 13 V-J features told ophthalmopathy apart from stable hyperthyroidism.

The sequenced material came from blood. The clonotype originates from a woman aged 18-29 years with Graves' hyperthyroidism.

Here the CDR3 DNA reads TGCAGCGTTGAGTGGGGGGGGTGGGGTCAGGAGACCCAGTACTTC. Residues: CSVEWGGWGQETQYF. The chain carries TRBV29-1 and TRBJ2-5; 7 nucleotides match TRBD2. The junction had 12 bases not matched to a gene; V was cut back by 3 bases and J by 5 bases. The CDR3 is 15 residues long. From germline, CDR1 is SQVTM and CDR2 ANQGSEA. The entire variable domain, with the rest obtained from reference TRBV29-1 and TRBJ2-5, is as follows: SAVISQKPSRDICQRGTSLTIQCQVDSQVTMMFWYRQQPGQSLTLIATANQGSEATYESGFVIDKFPISRPNLTFSTLTVSNMSPEDSSIYLCSVEWGGWGQETQYFGPGTRLLVL.